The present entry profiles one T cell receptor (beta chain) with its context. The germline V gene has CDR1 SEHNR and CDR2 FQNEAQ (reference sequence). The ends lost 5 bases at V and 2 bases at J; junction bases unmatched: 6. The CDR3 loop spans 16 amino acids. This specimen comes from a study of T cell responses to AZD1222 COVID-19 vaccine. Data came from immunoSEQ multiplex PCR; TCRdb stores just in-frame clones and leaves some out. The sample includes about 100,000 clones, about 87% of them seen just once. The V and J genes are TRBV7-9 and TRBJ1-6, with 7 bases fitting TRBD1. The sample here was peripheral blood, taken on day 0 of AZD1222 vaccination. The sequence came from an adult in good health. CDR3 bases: TGTGCCAGCAGCCAGGGACAGATAACCTATAATTCACCCCTCCACTTT. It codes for CASSQGQITYNSPLHF.